This T cell receptor beta chain was identified in a study of cytomegalovirus exposure and HLA in healthy donors. 13 Jbeta primers and 60 Vbeta primers were used for the PCR. The assay was immunoSEQ multiplex PCR, and TCRdb's table has in-frame clones only and misses some. Here the sample spans 150,000 to 200,000 clones, around 79% being singletons. CDR3 length: 15 residues. CDR1 is SGHVS and CDR2 is FQNEAQ in the germline V gene. Trimming took 8 bases from V and 2 from J, leaving 18 bases between them. V and J are TRBV7-8 and TRBJ2-5; D may be TRBD2 (6 bases). Sequencing used PBMCs. The receptor's source is a man aged 50 or older in good health and CMV-seropositive. The CDR3 reads CASLANWDLQETQYF. CDR3 in DNA: TGTGCCAGCCTCGCCAACTGGGACTTACAAGAGACCCAGTACTTC.